The clone carrying this T cell receptor (beta chain) was detected only a few times. Its target is not known. The sample belongs to a study of human T cells and chemical hapten exposure. As for the study in general: Each patient's scalp received weekly diphenylcyclopropenone throughout the approximately 25-week study. Enrolled patients were predominantly female and had alopecia areata, totalis or universalis. General study points: The study found expanded TCRs formed significantly more large CDR3 similarity clusters than controls.

MiXCR, run by TCRdb on the RACE reads, gives a single entry per CDR3 protein. The sample has 40,000 or so distinct CDR3 sequences; about an eighth are singletons. The time point: patch test 3, about 24 weeks after DPC sensitization. Treatment indicated: therapeutic diphenylcyclopropenone sensitization with weekly scalp DPC. The template was total RNA from unfractionated whole blood. V was clipped by 7 bases and J by 3 bases, with 12 bases between them. This CDR3 is built from 14 residues. Germline CDR1 is MGHDK and CDR2 is SYGVNS. Specimen: whole blood, collected in connection with sensitization to the hapten diphenylcyclopropenone (DPC). This sequence was found in a woman in her 40s with alopecia areata. Some clones in this sample may be carry-over from other donors' samples. The genes are TRBV25-1 and TRBJ1-4; unclear D gene. The CDR3 is CASTAGTSNEKLFF. For the CDR3, the DNA is TGTGCCAGCACCGCGGGCACTTCTAATGAAAAACTGTTTTTT. The full variable domain, with the rest looked up from reference TRBV25-1 and TRBJ1-4, is EADIYQTPRYLVIGTGKKITLECSQTMGHDKMYWYQQDPGMELHLIHYSYGVNSTEKGDLSSESTVSRIRTEHFPLTLESARPSHTSQYLCASTAGTSNEKLFFGSGTQLSVL.